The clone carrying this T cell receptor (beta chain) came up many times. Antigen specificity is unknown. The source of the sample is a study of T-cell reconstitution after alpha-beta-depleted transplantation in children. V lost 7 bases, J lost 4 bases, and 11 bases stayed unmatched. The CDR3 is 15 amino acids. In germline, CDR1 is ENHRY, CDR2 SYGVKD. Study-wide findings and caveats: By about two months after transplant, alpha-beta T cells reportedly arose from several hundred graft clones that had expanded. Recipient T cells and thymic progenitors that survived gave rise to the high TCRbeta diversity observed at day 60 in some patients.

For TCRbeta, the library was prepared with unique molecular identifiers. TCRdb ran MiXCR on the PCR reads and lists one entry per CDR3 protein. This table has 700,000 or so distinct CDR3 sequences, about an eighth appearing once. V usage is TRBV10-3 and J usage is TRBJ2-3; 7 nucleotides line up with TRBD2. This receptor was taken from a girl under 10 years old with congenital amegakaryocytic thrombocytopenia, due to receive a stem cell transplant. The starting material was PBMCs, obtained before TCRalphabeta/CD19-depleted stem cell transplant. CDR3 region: CAITPTAAGADTQYF. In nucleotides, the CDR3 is TGTGCCATCACCCCGACGGCGGCGGGAGCAGATACGCAGTATTTT.